A selection of T cell receptor beta chains follows, all from one sample in a study of T cell responses to AZD1222 COVID-19 vaccine. Here immunoSEQ multiplex PCR was the method, and the copy in TCRdb shows in-frame clones only, minus some. The table shows around 160,000 clones, with approximately 90% occurring only once. The sequences come from peripheral blood, collected 28 days after the second AZD1222 dose. The receptors were sampled from an adult who received the AZD1222 COVID-19 vaccine. The CDR3 runs from the conserved cysteine through the conserved F or W. The D gene is left open where the match is weak. Expanded clones are given a class, and other clones once, few, many or no size at all.

v_call	clone_size	d_call	j_call	cdr3_nt	cdr3_aa
TRBV28	.	.	TRBJ2-5	TGTGCCAGCAGCCTCTCCCCGACACTGTACCAAGAGACCCAGTACTTC	CASSLSPTLYQETQYF
TRBV27	.	.	TRBJ1-3	TGTGCCAGCAGCCCGGTAGGGGACGGGAGTCAGGGCGACTCTGGAAACACCATATATTTT	CASSPVGDGSQGDSGNTIYF
TRBV5-5	few	.	TRBJ2-1	TGTGCCAGCAGCAGGAGGGACCCATACAATGAGCAGTTCTTC	CASSRRDPYNEQFF
TRBV7-8	once	.	TRBJ1-4	TGTGCCAGCACCCCTGGGGGGACTTGGGAAAAACTGTTTTTT	CASTPGGTWEKLFF
TRBV2	.	.	TRBJ1-3	TGTGCCAGCGAAACTGGAAACACCATATATTTT	CASETGNTIYF
TRBV5-6	.	.	TRBJ1-4	TGTGCCAGCAGCTTCTTTTCGGGGAGGGGTGAAAAACTGTTTTTT	CASSFFSGRGEKLFF
TRBV18	.	TRBD1	TRBJ1-2	TGTGCCAGCTCAGGACGACAGGGCTATGGCTACACCTTC	CASSGRQGYGYTF
TRBV2	.	.	TRBJ2-7	TGTGCCAGCGGGGGTAGGTTGGAGGGTCTGCCCGAGCAGTACTTC	CASGGRLEGLPEQYF
TRBV18	.	.	TRBJ1-2	TGTGCCAGCTCACCACCCGGCCAGGGGAACTATGGCTACACCTTC	CASSPPGQGNYGYTF
TRBV19	.	.	TRBJ1-5	TGTGCCACGACCCGAACCGGGATAGGTAATCAGCCCCAGCATTTT	CATTRTGIGNQPQHF
TRBV27	.	.	TRBJ1-1	TGTGCCAGCAGTTTGAGGGGTCAGAACACTGAAGCTTTCTTT	CASSLRGQNTEAFF
TRBV7-9	.	.	TRBJ1-2	TGTGCCAGCAGCCTATGGCAAAATGGCTACACCTTC	CASSLWQNGYTF
TRBV10-2	.	.	TRBJ1-6	TGCGCCAGCAGTGAGGGTCCCCATTCACCCCTCCACTTT	CASSEGPHSPLHF
TRBV3-1/TRBV3-2	.	.	TRBJ2-3	TGTGCCAGCAGCCCCACCGGGACTCCGGATACGCAGTATTTT	CASSPTGTPDTQYF
TRBV18	once	TRBD1	TRBJ1-2	TGTGCCAGCTCGTCAGACAGGGAGGATGGCTACACCTTC	CASSSDREDGYTF
TRBV3-1/TRBV3-2	.	.	TRBJ2-7	TGTGCCAGCAGCCAAGATTGGGTGCCGGGGGAGCAGTACTTC	CASSQDWVPGEQYF
TRBV28	.	.	TRBJ2-5	TGTGCCAGCAGTTTTCTCCGGGATTTGGGGGAGACCCAGTACTTC	CASSFLRDLGETQYF
TRBV7-3	.	.	TRBJ2-5	TGTGCCAGCAGCTTAATGGGGGTAGAGACCCAGTACTTC	CASSLMGVETQYF
TRBV5-4	.	TRBD1	TRBJ1-1	TGTGCCAGCAGCTTGACAGGGGGGAATACTGAAGCTTTCTTT	CASSLTGGNTEAFF
TRBV5-4	.	TRBD2	TRBJ2-7	TGTGCCAGCAGCGTTCCCGGGACTAGCGGGAGGCCCGAGCAGTACTTC	CASSVPGTSGRPEQYF
TRBV15	.	.	TRBJ2-7	TGTGCCACCAGCAGGGGGCAGGGTTCCTACGAGCAGTACTTC	CATSRGQGSYEQYF
TRBV18	.	.	TRBJ1-5	TGTGCCAGCTCACCACCGGGGGACAATCAGCCCCAGCATTTT	CASSPPGDNQPQHF
TRBV7-9	.	.	TRBJ2-5	TGTGCCAGCAGTCCCTACTCAGGGAAGGAGACCCAGTACTTC	CASSPYSGKETQYF
TRBV5-6	.	.	TRBJ1-4	TGTGCCAGCAGCCGGAATGAGGGAAGGAGTGAAAAACTGTTTTTT	CASSRNEGRSEKLFF
TRBV6-5	.	TRBD1	TRBJ1-4	TGTGCCAGCCGGACAGGCGCCATAACTAATGAAAAACTGTTTTTT	CASRTGAITNEKLFF
TRBV7-2	.	TRBD2	TRBJ2-3	TGTGCCAGCAGCCAAAGCGGGACTAGCGATTATGGCTACACAGATACGCAGTATTTT	CASSQSGTSDYGYTDTQYF
TRBV5-1	.	.	TRBJ2-4	TGCGCCAGCAGCCCGGAACGAGGCCCCATAGCCAAAAACATTCAGTACTTC	CASSPERGPIAKNIQYF
TRBV2	.	TRBD1	TRBJ1-2	TGTGCCAGCAGGGGGACAGGGAATTGGGACTATGGCTACACCTTC	CASRGTGNWDYGYTF
TRBV6-6	once	.	TRBJ2-2	TGTGCCAGCAGTTACCCATACACCGGGGAGCTGTTTTTT	CASSYPYTGELFF
TRBV5-1	.	TRBD1	TRBJ2-2	TGCGCCAGCAGTTCCCAGGGGGCGCGGAACACCGGGGAGCTGTTTTTT	CASSSQGARNTGELFF
TRBV4-2	.	.	TRBJ1-6	TGTGCCAGCAGCCCCCCGGCTTTAGGGACCCTCCACTTT	CASSPPALGTLHF
TRBV20-1	.	TRBD2	TRBJ2-3	TGCAGTGCTAGTAGGGCTAGCGGGGGTTCAGATACGCAGTATTTT	CSASRASGGSDTQYF
TRBV10-3	.	TRBD1	TRBJ2-1	TGTGCCATCAGTGACCCCCAGGGGGAGAGAGGTGAGCAGTTCTTC	CAISDPQGERGEQFF
TRBV6-2/TRBV6-3	.	.	TRBJ1-6	TGTGCCAGCAGTTATCGGGGTATGAGCTCCTATAATTCACCCCTCCACTTT	CASSYRGMSSYNSPLHF
TRBV6-2/TRBV6-3	.	.	TRBJ1-1	TGTGCCAGCAGTCAAAAAAAACTCAGGGGCCCAACTGAAGCTTTCTTT	CASSQKKLRGPTEAFF
TRBV3-1/TRBV3-2	.	.	TRBJ1-6	TGTGCCAGCAGCCAAGACAGGCAGAATTCACCCCTCCACTTT	CASSQDRQNSPLHF
TRBV14	.	.	TRBJ1-2	TGTGCCAGCAGCCGCTCCGCTGGCAGGGGTCCTTATGACTACACCTTC	CASSRSAGRGPYDYTF
TRBV6-6	.	TRBD1	TRBJ1-5	TGTGCCACCCTGACAGGGATAGATCAGCCCCAGCATTTT	CATLTGIDQPQHF
TRBV28	.	.	TRBJ1-5	TGTGCCAGCAGTTTAAGACAAGGATACAATCAGCCCCAGCATTTT	CASSLRQGYNQPQHF
TRBV12-5	.	.	TRBJ1-5	TGTGCTAGTGCCACGACTGGAAATCAGCCCCAGCATTTT	CASATTGNQPQHF